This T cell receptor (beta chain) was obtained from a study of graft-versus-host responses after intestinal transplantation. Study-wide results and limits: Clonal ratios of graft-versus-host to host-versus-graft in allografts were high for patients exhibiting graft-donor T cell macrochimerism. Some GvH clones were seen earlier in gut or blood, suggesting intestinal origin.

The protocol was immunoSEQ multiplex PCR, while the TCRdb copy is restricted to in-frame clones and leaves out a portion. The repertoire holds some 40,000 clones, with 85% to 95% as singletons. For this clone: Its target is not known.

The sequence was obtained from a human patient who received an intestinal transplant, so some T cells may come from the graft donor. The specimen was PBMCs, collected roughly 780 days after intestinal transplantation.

This CDR3 is CASSPIGAGVFTGELFF. CDR3 coding DNA: TGTGCCAGTAGTCCGATCGGGGCGGGAGTGTTCACCGGGGAGCTGTTTTTT. This chain connects TRBV19 to TRBJ2-2, with 7 bases that match TRBD2. Germline V gene data show CDR1 as LNHDA and CDR2 as SQIVND (reference sequence). Losses at the gene ends were 5 bases for V and 4 bases for J; bases not matched to a gene: 13. This CDR3 has 17 residues.